These 3 T cell receptor beta chains came from one sample sequenced in a study of blood T cells in healthy people across ages. A second PCR of roughly 7 to 11 cycles used a sample-barcoded 5' primer and a J-beta primer mix. TCRdb re-analysed the 5' RACE reads in MiXCR, keeping a single row per CDR3 protein. The repertoire includes around 780,000 distinct CDR3 sequences, roughly three fifths of them detected once, and about 26% sits in the top ten. The sequencing sample was made of blood. The source of these receptors is a man aged 35 to 55 in good health.

The chain is built from TRBV6-5 and TRBJ1-6, with TRBD1 matching over 7 bases. Per the germline V gene, CDR1 is MNHEY and CDR2 is SVGAGI. The J segment lost 6 bases and the V segment lost 5 bases, leaving 16 bases of the junction unmatched. The CDR3 totals 18 residues. In DNA, the CDR3 is TGTGCCAGCAGTAACCTTGTCATTCGGACAGGAGTTAATTCACCCCTCCACTTT. This encodes CASSNLVIRTGVNSPLHF.

This chain links TRBV5-1 with TRBJ2-3; D possibly corresponds to TRBD2 (6 bases). CDR1 SGHRS and CDR2 YFSETQ come from the germline V gene. The CDR3 is 15 amino acids. Trimming left V 7 bases short and J 0 bases short, with 15 bases between. The DNA of the CDR3 is TGCGCCAGCCGCCTCGGACTAACTAGCACAGATACGCAGTATTTT. Protein sequence: CASRLGLTSTDTQYF.

The chain is built from TRBV6-1 and TRBJ1-5, with unresolved D. Germline CDR1 MNHNS, CDR2 SASEGT. The V end lost 7 bases, the J end lost 5 bases, and 12 bases lay between the germline ends. CDR3 length: 13 amino acids. The CDR3 protein is CASIGGQDQPQHF. CDR3 in DNA: TGTGCCAGCATTGGAGGTCAGGATCAGCCCCAGCATTTT.